The present T cell receptor beta chain was sequenced within a study of OX40 agonist ivuxolimab in advanced cancers. About the study: Partial response was recorded in three patients: one hepatocellular carcinoma and two cutaneous melanoma cases.

Findings of the study overall: Some patients who did not respond also had low normalized T-cell clonal expansion. There were, on average, more expanded clones in CD8+ T cells than in CD4+.

With baseline, cycle 4 day 1, and cycle 7 day 1 as timepoints, blood was sampled. The method was immunoSEQ multiplex PCR; TCRdb's version includes in-frame clones alone and lacks a portion of them. The table includes roughly 74,000 clones, 94% detected once. The J segment lost 3 bases and the V segment lost 7 bases, leaving 7 bases of the junction unmatched. Germline assignment: CDR1 SGHRS and CDR2 YFSETQ. The CDR3 spans 14 residues. Details on this clone: Its antigen is as yet unknown.

The sequenced sample was CD4+ or CD8+ T cells sorted from blood, obtained in a trial of the OX40 agonist ivuxolimab. The chain has TRBV5-1 and TRBJ2-7, with 10 bases identical to TRBD2. This TCR came from an adult with an advanced solid tumor such as melanoma, head and neck, liver or kidney cancer. The DNA of the CDR3 is TGCGCCAGCTACCCCGGGACTAGCGTCTACGAGCAGTACTTC. It yields the protein CASYPGTSVYEQYF.